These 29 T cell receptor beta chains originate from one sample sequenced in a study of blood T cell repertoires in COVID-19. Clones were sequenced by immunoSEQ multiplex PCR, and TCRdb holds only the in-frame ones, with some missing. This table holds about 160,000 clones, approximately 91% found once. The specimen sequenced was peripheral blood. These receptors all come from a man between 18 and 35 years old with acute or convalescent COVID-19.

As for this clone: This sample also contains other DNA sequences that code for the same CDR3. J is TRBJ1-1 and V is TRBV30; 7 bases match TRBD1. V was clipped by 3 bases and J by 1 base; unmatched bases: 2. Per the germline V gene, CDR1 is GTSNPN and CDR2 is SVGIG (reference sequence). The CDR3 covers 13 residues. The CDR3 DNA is TGTGCCTGGAGGGACAGGCCGAACACTGAAGCTTTCTTT. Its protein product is CAWRDRPNTEAFF.

CDR3 in amino acids: CAISESGGSSGANVLTF. CDR3 nucleotides: TGTGCCATCAGTGAGTCGGGGGGGAGCTCTGGGGCCAACGTCCTGACTTTC. The rearrangement joins TRBV10-3 to TRBJ2-6, with 7 bases that match TRBD2. Trimming took 0 bases from V and 0 from J; bases not matched to a gene: 2. Germline CDR1 is ENHRY and CDR2 is SYGVKD. The CDR3 consists of 17 residues.

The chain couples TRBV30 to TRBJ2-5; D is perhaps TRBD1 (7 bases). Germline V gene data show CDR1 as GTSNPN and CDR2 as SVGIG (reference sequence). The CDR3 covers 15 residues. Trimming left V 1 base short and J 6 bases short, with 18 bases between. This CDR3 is CAWSDPQGGRKTQYF. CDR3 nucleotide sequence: TGTGCCTGGAGTGACCCGCAGGGGGGTCGAAAGACCCAGTACTTC.

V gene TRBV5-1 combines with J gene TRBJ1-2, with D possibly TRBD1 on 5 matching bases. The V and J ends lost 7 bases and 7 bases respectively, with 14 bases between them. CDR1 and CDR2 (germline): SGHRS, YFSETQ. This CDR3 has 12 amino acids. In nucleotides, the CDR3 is TGCGCCAGCTCGGCGGGGGGAGGTGGCTACACCTTC. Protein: CASSAGGGGYTF.

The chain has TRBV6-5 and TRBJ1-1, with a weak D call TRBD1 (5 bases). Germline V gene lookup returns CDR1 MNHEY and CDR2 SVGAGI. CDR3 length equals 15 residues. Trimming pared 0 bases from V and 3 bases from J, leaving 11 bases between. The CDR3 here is CASSYSFRVDTEAFF. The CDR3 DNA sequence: TGTGCCAGCAGTTACTCATTCAGGGTCGACACTGAAGCTTTCTTT.

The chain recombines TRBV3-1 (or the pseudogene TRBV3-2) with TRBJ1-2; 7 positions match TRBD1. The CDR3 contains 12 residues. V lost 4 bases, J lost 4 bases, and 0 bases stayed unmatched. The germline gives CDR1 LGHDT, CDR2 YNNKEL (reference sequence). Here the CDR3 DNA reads TGTGCCAGCAGCCGACAGGGCTATGGCTACACCTTC. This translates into CASSRQGYGYTF.

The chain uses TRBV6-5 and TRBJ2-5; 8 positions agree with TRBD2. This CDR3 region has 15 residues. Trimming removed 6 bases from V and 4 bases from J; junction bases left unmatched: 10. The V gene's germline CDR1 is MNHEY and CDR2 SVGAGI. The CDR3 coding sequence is TGTGCCAGCAGCCCCGGGACTAGTGGGGGAGAGACCCAGTACTTC. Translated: CASSPGTSGGETQYF.

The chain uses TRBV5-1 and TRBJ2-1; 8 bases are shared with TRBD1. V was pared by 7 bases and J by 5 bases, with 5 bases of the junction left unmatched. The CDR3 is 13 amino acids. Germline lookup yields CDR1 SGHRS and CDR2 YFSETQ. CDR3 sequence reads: CASDTGQDNEQFF. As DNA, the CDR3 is TGCGCCAGCGACACGGGACAGGACAATGAGCAGTTCTTC.

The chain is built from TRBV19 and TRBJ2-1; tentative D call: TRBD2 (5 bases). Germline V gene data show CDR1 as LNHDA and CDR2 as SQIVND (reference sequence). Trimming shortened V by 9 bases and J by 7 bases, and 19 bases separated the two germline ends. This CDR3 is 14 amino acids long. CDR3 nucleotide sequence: TGTGCCAGACCCGACATACTAGTTACGAATGAGCAGTTCTTC. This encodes CARPDILVTNEQFF.

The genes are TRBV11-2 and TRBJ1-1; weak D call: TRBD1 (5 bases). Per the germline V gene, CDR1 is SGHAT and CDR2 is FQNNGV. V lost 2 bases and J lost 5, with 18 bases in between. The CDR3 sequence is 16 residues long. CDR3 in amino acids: CASSLLLGGSWTEAFF. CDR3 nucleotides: TGTGCCAGCAGCTTATTATTGGGGGGAAGTTGGACTGAAGCTTTCTTT. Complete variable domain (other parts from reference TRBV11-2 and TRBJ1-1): EAGVAQSPRYKIIEKRQSVAFWCNPISGHATLYWYQQILGQGPKLLIQFQNNGVVDDSQLPKDRFSAERLKGVDSTLKIQPAKLEDSAVYLCASSLLLGGSWTEAFFGQGTRLTVV.

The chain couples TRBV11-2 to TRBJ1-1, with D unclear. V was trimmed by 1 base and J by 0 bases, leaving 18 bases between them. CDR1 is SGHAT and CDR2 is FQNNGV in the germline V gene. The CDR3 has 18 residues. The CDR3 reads CASSLASPREPLNTEAFF. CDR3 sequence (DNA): TGTGCCAGCAGCTTAGCAAGTCCAAGGGAGCCCCTGAACACTGAAGCTTTCTTT.

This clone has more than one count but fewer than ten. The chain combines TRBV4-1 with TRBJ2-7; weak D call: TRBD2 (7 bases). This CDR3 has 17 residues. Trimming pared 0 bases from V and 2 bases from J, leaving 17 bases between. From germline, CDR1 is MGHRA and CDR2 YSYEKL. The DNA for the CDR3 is TGCGCCAGCAGCCAAGATGATTGGGGGGGCCAGACCTACGAGCAGTACTTC. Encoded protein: CASSQDDWGGQTYEQYF.

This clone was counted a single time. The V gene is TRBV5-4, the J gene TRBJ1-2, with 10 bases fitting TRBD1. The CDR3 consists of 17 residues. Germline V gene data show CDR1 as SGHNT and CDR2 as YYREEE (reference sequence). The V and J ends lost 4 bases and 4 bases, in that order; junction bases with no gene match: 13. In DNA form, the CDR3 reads TGTGCCAGCAGCCGAGGGACAGGGGTGGATTGGGGCTATGGCTACACCTTC. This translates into CASSRGTGVDWGYGYTF.

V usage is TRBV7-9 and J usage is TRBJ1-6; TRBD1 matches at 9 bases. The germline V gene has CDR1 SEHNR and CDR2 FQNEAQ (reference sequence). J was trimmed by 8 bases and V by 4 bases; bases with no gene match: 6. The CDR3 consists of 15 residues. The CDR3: CASSSRGQGYSPLHF. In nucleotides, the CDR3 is TGTGCCAGCAGCTCTAGGGGACAGGGTTATTCACCCCTCCACTTT.

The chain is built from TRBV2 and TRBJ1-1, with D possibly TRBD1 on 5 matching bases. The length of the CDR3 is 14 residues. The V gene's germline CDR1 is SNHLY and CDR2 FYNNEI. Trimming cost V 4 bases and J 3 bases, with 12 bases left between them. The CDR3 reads CASSGQQYYTEAFF. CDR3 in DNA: TGTGCCAGCAGTGGACAGCAGTATTACACTGAAGCTTTCTTT.

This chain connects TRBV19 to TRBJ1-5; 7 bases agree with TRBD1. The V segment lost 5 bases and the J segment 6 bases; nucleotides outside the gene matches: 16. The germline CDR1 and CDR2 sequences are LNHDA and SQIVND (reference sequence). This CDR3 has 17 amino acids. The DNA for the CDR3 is TGTGCCAGTAGTCCCGCAGGGGGTAGGCGAGGAACTCAGCCCCAGCATTTT. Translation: CASSPAGGRRGTQPQHF.

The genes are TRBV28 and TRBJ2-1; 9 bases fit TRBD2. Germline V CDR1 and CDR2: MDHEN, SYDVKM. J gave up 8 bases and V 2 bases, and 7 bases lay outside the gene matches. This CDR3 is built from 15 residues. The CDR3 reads CASSLPRGGLDEQFF. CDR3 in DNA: TGTGCCAGCAGTTTACCGCGGGGGGGCCTCGATGAGCAGTTCTTC.

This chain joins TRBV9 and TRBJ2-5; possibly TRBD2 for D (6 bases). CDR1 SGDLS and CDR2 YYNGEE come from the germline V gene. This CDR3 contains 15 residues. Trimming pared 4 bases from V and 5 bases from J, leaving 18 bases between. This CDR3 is CASSPGLHSRETQYF. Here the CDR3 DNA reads TGTGCCAGCAGCCCGGGACTCCATTCGCGGGAGACCCAGTACTTC.

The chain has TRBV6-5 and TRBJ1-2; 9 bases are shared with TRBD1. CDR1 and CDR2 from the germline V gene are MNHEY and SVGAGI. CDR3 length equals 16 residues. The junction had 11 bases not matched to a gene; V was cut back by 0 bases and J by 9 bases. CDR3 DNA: TGTGCCAGCAGTTACTCGAGCACAGGGGGCCCAGCTAGCTACACCTTC. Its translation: CASSYSSTGGPASYTF.

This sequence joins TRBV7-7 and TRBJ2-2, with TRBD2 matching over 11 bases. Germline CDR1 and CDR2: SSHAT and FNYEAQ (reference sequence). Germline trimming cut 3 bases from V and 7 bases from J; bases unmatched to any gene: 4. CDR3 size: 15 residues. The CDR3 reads CASSFTSGSNGELFF. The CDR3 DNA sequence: TGTGCCAGCAGCTTTACTAGCGGGAGTAACGGGGAGCTGTTTTTT.

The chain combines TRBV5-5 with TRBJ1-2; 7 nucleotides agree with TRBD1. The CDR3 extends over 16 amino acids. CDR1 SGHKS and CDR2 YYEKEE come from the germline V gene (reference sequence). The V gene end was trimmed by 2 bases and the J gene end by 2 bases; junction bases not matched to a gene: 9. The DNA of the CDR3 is TGTGCCAGCAGCTTACTACCGGGACAGCTAAACTATGGCTACACCTTC. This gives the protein CASSLLPGQLNYGYTF.

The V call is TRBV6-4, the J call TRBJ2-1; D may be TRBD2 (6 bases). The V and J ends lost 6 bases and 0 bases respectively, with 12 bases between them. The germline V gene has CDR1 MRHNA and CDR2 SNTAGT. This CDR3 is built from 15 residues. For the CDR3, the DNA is TGTGCCAGCAGCCGTATCGGGAGCTCCTACAATGAGCAGTTCTTC. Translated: CASSRIGSSYNEQFF.

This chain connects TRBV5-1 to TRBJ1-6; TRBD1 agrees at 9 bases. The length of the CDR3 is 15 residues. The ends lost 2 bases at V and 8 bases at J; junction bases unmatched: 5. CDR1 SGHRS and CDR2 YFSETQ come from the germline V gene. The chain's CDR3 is CASSLDRDRDSPLHF. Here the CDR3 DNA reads TGCGCCAGCAGCTTAGACCGGGACAGGGATTCACCCCTCCACTTT.

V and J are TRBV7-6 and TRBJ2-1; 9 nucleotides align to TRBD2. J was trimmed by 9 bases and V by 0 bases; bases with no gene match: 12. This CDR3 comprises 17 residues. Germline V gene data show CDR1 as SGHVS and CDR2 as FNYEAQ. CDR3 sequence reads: CASSLAAGGPPRSEQFF. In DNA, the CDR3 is TGTGCCAGCAGCTTAGCCGCGGGGGGGCCCCCTCGAAGTGAGCAGTTCTTC.

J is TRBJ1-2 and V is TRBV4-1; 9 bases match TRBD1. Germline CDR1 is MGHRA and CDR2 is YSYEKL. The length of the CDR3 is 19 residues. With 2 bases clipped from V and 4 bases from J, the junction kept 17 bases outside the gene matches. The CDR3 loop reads CASSQPTKINRGRGYGYTF. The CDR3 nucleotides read TGCGCCAGCAGCCAACCCACCAAGATAAACAGGGGGCGCGGCTATGGCTACACCTTC.

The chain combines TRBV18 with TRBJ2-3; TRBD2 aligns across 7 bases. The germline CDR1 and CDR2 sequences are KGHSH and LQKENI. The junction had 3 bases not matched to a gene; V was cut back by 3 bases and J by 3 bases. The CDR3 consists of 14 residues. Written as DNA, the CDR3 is TGTGCCAGCTCACCGAGCGGGGCGACAGATACGCAGTATTTT. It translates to CASSPSGATDTQYF.

The CDR3, as DNA: TGCGCCAGCAGCGGGGGCAGGAACACTGAAGCTTTCTTT. Its protein is CASSGGRNTEAFF. The V gene is TRBV5-1, the J gene TRBJ1-1; D is perhaps TRBD1 (6 bases). This CDR3 contains 13 residues. Trimming took off 4 bases at V and 1 base at J, with 8 bases between the two ends. Germline CDR1 and CDR2: SGHRS and YFSETQ.

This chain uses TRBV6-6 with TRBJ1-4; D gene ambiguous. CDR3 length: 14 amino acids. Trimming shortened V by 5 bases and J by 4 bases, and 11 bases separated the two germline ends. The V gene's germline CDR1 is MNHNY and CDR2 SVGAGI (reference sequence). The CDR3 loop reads CASSHKARNEKLFF. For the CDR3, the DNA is TGTGCCAGCAGTCACAAAGCGCGTAATGAAAAACTGTTTTTT.

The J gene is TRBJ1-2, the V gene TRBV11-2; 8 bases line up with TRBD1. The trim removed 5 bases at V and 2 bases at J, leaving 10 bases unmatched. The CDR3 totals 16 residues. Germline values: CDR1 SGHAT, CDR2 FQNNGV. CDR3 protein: CASSPIRGTGNYGYTF. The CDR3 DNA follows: TGTGCCAGCAGCCCGATCCGAGGGACAGGAAACTATGGCTACACCTTC.